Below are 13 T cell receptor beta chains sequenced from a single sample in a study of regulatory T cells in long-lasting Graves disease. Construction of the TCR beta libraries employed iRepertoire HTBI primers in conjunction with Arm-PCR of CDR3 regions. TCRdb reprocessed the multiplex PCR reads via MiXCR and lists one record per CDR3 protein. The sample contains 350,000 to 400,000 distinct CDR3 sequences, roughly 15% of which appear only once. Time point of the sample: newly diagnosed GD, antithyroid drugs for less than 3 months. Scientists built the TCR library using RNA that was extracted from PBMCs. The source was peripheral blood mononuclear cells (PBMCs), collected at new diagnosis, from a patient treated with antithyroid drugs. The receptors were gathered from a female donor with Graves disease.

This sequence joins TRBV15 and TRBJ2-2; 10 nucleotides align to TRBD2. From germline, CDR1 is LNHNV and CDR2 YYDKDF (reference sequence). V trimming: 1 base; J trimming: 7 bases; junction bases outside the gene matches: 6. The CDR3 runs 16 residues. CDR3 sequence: CATSRALAGVHGELFF. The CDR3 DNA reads TGTGCCACCAGCAGAGCCCTAGCGGGAGTGCACGGGGAGCTGTTTTTT.

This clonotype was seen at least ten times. The CDR3 reads CASSFRDRNYGYTF. DNA of the CDR3: TGTGCCAGCAGTTTCCGGGACAGGAACTATGGCTACACCTTC. The chain combines TRBV12-3 or TRBV12-4 with TRBJ1-2, with TRBD1 identical over 8 bases. The CDR3 runs 14 residues. After removal of 3 bases from V and 2 bases from J, the junction contained 2 bases not matched to a gene.

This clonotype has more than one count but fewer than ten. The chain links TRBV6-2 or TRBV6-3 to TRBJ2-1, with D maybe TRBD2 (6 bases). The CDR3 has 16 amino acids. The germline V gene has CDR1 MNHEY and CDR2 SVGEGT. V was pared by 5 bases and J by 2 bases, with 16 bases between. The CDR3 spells CASSHAGTYTYNEQFF. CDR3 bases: TGTGCCAGCAGTCATGCCGGGACTTATACCTACAATGAGCAGTTCTTC.

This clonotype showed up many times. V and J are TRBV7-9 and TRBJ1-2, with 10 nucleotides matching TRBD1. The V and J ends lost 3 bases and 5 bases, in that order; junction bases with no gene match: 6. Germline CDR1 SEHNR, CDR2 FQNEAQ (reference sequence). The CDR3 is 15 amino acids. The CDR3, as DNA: TGTGCCAGCAGCTTTAGGCGGACAGGGGGTTATGGCTACACCTTC. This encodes CASSFRRTGGYGYTF.

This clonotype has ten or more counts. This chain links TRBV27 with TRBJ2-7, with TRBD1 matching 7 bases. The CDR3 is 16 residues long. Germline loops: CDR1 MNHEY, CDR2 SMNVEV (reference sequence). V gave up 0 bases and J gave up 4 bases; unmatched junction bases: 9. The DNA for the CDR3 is TGTGCCAGCAGTTTATCGTTTTCGGGACAGTATTACGAGCAGTACTTC. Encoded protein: CASSLSFSGQYYEQYF.

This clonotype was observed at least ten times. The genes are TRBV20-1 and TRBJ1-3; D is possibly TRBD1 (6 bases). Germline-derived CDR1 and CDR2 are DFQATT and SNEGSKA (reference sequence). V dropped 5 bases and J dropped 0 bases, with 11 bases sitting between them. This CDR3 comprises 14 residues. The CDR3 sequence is CSAGAGASGNTIYF. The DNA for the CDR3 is TGCAGTGCTGGGGCGGGGGCCTCTGGAAACACCATATATTTT.

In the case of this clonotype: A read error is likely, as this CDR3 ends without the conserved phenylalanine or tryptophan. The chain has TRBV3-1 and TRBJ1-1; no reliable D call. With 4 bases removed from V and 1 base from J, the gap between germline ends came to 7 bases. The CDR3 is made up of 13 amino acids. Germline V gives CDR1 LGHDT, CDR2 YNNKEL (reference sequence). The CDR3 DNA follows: TGTGCCAGCAGCCGGACGGGGAACACTGAAGCTTTCTCT. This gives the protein CASSRTGNTEAFS.

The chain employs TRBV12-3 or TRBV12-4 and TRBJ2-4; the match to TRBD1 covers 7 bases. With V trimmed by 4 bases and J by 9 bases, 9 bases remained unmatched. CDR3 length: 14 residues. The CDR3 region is CASSSGGAPSIQYF. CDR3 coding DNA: TGTGCCAGCAGTTCAGGGGGAGCCCCAAGCATTCAGTACTTC.

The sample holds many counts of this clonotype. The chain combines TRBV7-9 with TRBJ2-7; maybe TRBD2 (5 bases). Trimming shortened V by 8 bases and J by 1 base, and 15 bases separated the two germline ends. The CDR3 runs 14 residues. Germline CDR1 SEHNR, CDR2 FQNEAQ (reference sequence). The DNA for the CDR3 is TGTGCCAGCCAAGGTGGAGGCTTATCCTACGAGCAGTACTTC. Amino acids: CASQGGGLSYEQYF.

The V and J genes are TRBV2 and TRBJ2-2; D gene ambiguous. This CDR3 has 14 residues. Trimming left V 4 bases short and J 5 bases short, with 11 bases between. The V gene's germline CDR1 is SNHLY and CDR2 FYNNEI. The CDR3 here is CASSGARATGELFF. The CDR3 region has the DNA TGTGCCAGCAGTGGGGCTAGGGCAACCGGGGAGCTGTTTTTT.

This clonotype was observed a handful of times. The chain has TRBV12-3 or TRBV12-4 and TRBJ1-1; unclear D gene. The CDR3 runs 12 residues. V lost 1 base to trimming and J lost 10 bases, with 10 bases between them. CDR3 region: CASSLEGVGAFF. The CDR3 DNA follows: TGTGCCAGCAGTTTAGAAGGAGTAGGAGCTTTCTTT.

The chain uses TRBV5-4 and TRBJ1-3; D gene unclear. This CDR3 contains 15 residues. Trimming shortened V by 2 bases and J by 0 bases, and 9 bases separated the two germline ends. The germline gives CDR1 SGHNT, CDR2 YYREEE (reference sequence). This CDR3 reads CASSFDGSSGNTIYF. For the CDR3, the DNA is TGTGCCAGCAGCTTCGACGGGTCCTCTGGAAACACCATATATTTT.

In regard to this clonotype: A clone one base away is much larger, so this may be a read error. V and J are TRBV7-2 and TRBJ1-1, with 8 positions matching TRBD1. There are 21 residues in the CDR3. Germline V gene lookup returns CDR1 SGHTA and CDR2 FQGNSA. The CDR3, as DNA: TGTGCCTGCAGCTACCACCCGGGGCAGGGGGCGGTTAAGCACGCGGACACTGAAGCTTTCTTT. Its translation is CACSYHPGQGAVKHADTEAFF.